Listed here is a single T cell receptor beta chain. Its antigen is still unknown. In TCRdb, the 5' RACE reads were re-called with MiXCR into one record per CDR3 protein. Here the sample spans 150,000 to 200,000 distinct CDR3 sequences, roughly 31% being singletons. The data belong to a study of CD8 T cells in ankylosing spondylitis. Study results and caveats: Apparently characteristic of ankylosing spondylitis blood was a TCR beta motif (eight highly homologous variants).

The clonotype was recovered from a male donor with ankylosing spondylitis. The sequencing sample was made of synovial fluid, either unsorted or a sorted T cell fraction (not recorded which).

The CDR3 nucleotides are TGTGCCAGCAGTGGACAAAGGACTTATCAGCCCCAGCATTTT. Its translation: CASSGQRTYQPQHF. The chain is built from TRBV6-1 and TRBJ1-5; D uncertain. Germline CDR1 reads MNHNS; CDR2 reads SASEGT. Trimming removed 4 bases at V and 5 bases at J, with 12 bases between. CDR3 size: 14 residues.